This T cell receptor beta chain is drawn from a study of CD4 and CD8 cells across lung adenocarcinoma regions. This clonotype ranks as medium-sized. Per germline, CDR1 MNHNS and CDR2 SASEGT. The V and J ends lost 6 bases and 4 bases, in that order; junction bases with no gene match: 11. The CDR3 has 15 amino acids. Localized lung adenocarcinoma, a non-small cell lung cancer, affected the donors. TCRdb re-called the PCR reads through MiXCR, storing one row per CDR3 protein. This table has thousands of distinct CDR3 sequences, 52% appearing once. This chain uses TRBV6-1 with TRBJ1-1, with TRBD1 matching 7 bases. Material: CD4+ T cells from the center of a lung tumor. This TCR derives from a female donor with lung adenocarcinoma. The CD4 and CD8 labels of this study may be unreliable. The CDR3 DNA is TGTGCCAGCAGCCGGGACAGTGCGGGACCCACTGAAGCTTTCTTT. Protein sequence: CASSRDSAGPTEAFF.